This TCR beta chain originates from a study of shared clonotypes between healthy human individuals (dated by TCRdb to the early 2020s). Regarding the complete study: The cohort comprised two women and a few men aged 18 to 49 years. For each donor, CD4 naive and CD4 memory were each run on three plates, CD8 naive on two plates, and CD8 memory on one plate. To estimate repertoire size and how much clonotypes are shared between individuals, the study performed deep sequencing of blood TCR repertoires from a few healthy adults. Libraries were prepared and TCR repertoires were sequenced by different laboratories using diverse techniques, in order to increase sequencing depth and limit assay-specific biases. Between about 0.8 and 8.9 billion PBMCs per donor were obtained by leukapheresis.

Looking up the germline V gene yields CDR1 SGHDT and CDR2 YYEEEE. Spanning cysteine to phenylalanine, the CDR3 consists of 15 amino acids. The entry retains the CDR3 DNA only, 45 bases that are in frame from base 1. Trimming at the junction amounts to 1 base on V and 5 bases on J, and the germline ends lie 15 bases apart. For the CD8 naive samples, CD45RO-negative cells were positively selected for CCR7, yielding a CD45RA+CCR7+ population from which TemRA cells were excluded. Donors were healthy HIV-negative adults with no recently reported acute infections or vaccinations. Every donor was a Caucasian adult living in Nashville, Tennessee, USA. Blood was collected by leukapheresis, and PBMCs were isolated by Ficoll-Histopaque density gradient centrifugation and then cryopreserved in liquid nitrogen vapor phase. Purity and quantity of every magnetically sorted T cell population were checked by analytical flow cytometry. From each sorted fraction, genomic DNA was isolated and quantified by UV absorbance on a Nanodrop 2000c.

What the authors observed across the whole study: Based on pairwise subsampling, the degree of clonotype sharing among donors was expected to be affected by sequencing depth. About 4.5% of naive CD4, 3.5% of naive CD8, about 2.5% of memory CD4, and more than 0.35% of memory CD8 clonotypes were shared across several donors. Because the study included only a small number of donors, the genetic and exposure-history diversity represented was limited. Sampling was limited to blood, and TCR repertoires in tissue likely differ from TCR repertoires in blood. Larger estimated clonotype richness was generally found for naive subsets than for memory subsets. Rarefaction of sorted-subset datasets indicated incomplete sequencing despite the large sequencing depth. Higher generation probabilities were observed for clonotypes shared by all four sorted-subset donors than for non-shared clonotypes.

Using the deep immunoSEQ assay, TCR CDR3 regions were amplified from genomic DNA by multiplex PCR. Genomic DNA extracted from each cell subset was distributed evenly over all wells of several immunoSEQ 96-well plates, and each plate served as one replicate. Each replicate PCR for sorted subsets received roughly 200 ng genomic DNA, equal to about 30,000 T cell genomes. Purified libraries were measured with a Qubit 3.0 fluorometer, size-checked on a Bioanalyzer 2100, and measured again with the KAPA Library Quantification kit. Each immunoSEQ 96-well plate was sequenced on its own single-read 150-cycle Illumina NextSeq 550 flow cell. From the authors' description of their analysis: Because the immunoSEQ output included only junctional sequences and no quality scores, the filtering could not be the same as the filtering used for full-length reads. To assign V/J genes and CDR3, sequences were annotated using PyIR, a Python wrapper for IgBLAST v1.9, with IMGT germline references. Reads were removed for weak V/J assignments (E-value above 1e-6), missing CDR3, stop codons, out-of-frame junctions, or ambiguous translated residues. V3J clonotypes were defined as sequences sharing the same inferred V gene, J gene, and CDR3 amino acid sequence. The percentage overlap between two repertoires was calculated by dividing the number of shared unique clonotypes by the size of the smaller repertoire. Three approaches were used to assess repertoire richness: RTK rarefaction, the Chao1 estimator, and Recon v2.1 estimates of unobserved clonotypes. Generation probabilities for all TCRbeta clonotypes obtained by the gDNA method from a few donors were computed using OLGA. Entries here come from immuneACCESS through TCRdb and include only in-frame sequences with V and J called. Some clones fail to appear in such tables; in the studies checked, an unresolved V gene covers under half of the shortfall, and the cause of the remainder is unknown. Clonal size and the V and J genes are those of that table, whereas D and trimming came from the DNA. The sample table holds around 1.9 million clones, of which 93% were seen once. Clones ranked in the top ten supply about 1.7% of the sample.

Points on this clone: Its cognate antigen has yet to be identified. There are no base qualities to consult, and no much larger clone falls within one base.

This sequence uses TRBV5-6 and TRBJ2-5; possibly the D gene is TRBD1, per 6 matching bases. Specimen: naive CD8+ T cells from PBMCs. Explained via the paper, the cell subset or site label denotes: CD45RA+CCR7+. This clonotype was sampled from a man between 18 and 35 years old in good health. Some clones in this sample may be carry-over from other donors' samples. The DNA reads as follows: TGTGCCAGCAGCTTGTTGTCAGGGGATCTCGAGACCCAGTACTTC. This yields the protein CASSLLSGDLETQYF.